This passage covers 27 T cell receptor beta chains from one sample sequenced in a study of shared clonotypes between healthy human individuals (dated by TCRdb to the early 2020s). The method was the immunoSEQ multiplex PCR assay. TCRdb limited this immuneACCESS table to in-frame rearrangements with V and J called. A share of clones is missing; checked studies link under half to unresolved V genes, and the rest is unexplained. For this sample there are about 530,000 clones; about 95% appear just once. The biggest ten clones account for 0.06% of the sample. What was sequenced was naive CD4+ T cells sorted from blood. Per the publication, the cell subset or site label means: CD45RA+ positively selected. These receptors all stem from a woman in her twenties or thirties in good health.

Comments on this clone: Distinct nucleotide sequences in the sample also encode this CDR3. The chain uses TRBV19 and TRBJ2-3; D gene unclear. Germline V CDR1 and CDR2: LNHDA, SQIVND (reference sequence). The ends were cut back, 3 bases at V and 1 base at J, with 8 bases in the middle. The CDR3 extends over 14 amino acids. The CDR3 coding sequence is TGTGCCAGTAGTATGGGTAGAGGCACAGATACGCAGTATTTT. Its translation: CASSMGRGTDTQYF.

The V call is TRBV28, the J call TRBJ1-2, with D possibly matching TRBD1 (5 bases). Trimming removed 6 bases at V and 7 bases at J, with 15 bases between. The CDR3 has 13 amino acids. Germline V gene lookup returns CDR1 MDHEN and CDR2 SYDVKM. The CDR3 DNA follows: TGTGCCAGCAGACCTCAGGGTGAGGCTGGCTACACCTTC. This encodes CASRPQGEAGYTF.

The V gene is TRBV7-9, the J gene TRBJ1-4, with D possibly TRBD1 on 5 matching bases. Deletions cut 1 base from V and 7 bases from J, with 13 bases between. Germline CDR1 reads SEHNR; CDR2 reads FQNEAQ (reference sequence). CDR3 length equals 15 residues. Here the CDR3 reads CASSLGTGLSEKLFF. CDR3 bases: TGTGCCAGCAGCTTAGGAACAGGACTCTCTGAAAAACTGTTTTTT.

This chain connects TRBV19 to TRBJ2-3; 8 nucleotides match TRBD2. With V trimmed by 5 bases and J by 5 bases, 15 bases remained unmatched. CDR1 and CDR2 (germline): LNHDA, SQIVND (reference sequence). This CDR3 spans 17 amino acids. The CDR3 loop is CASSGRPGLDLLDTQYF. The CDR3 DNA reads TGTGCCAGTAGTGGAAGGCCGGGACTAGATCTGCTAGATACGCAGTATTTT. The variable domain in full, completed from reference TRBV19 and TRBJ2-3, reads DGGITQSPKYLFRKEGQNVTLSCEQNLNHDAMYWYRQDPGQGLRLIYYSQIVNDFQKGDIAEGYSVSREKKESFPLTVTSAQKNPTAFYLCASSGRPGLDLLDTQYFGPGTRLTVL.

This chain links TRBV10-2 with TRBJ1-3, with 8 bases identical to TRBD1. The J segment lost 0 bases and the V segment lost 5 bases, leaving 3 bases of the junction unmatched. CDR1 is WSHSY and CDR2 is SAAADI in the germline V gene. The CDR3 consists of 15 residues. CDR3 in DNA: TGCGCCAGCAGTCCAACAGGGGGCTCTGGAAACACCATATATTTT. Amino acids: CASSPTGGSGNTIYF.

The chain uses TRBV5-1 and TRBJ1-5; D is possibly TRBD1 (5 bases). The germline V and J ends were trimmed by 4 bases and 7 bases, with 18 bases remaining between them. The CDR3 sequence is 15 residues long. The V gene's germline CDR1 is SGHRS and CDR2 YFSETQ. The CDR3 DNA follows: TGCGCCAGCAGCACTGGAACAGGCGCCGGGCAGCCCCAGCATTTT. Its protein product is CASSTGTGAGQPQHF.

The CDR3 is CATSRDRNFYEQYF. Here the CDR3 DNA reads TGTGCCACCAGCAGAGACCGCAATTTCTACGAGCAGTACTTC. This chain joins TRBV15 and TRBJ2-7; D remains ambiguous. Germline lookup yields CDR1 LNHNV and CDR2 YYDKDF (reference sequence). Trimming left V 0 bases short and J 3 bases short, with 9 bases between. This CDR3 spans 14 amino acids.

The chain uses TRBV28 and TRBJ2-6; perhaps TRBD1 as D (6 bases). Trimming shortened V by 3 bases and J by 1 base, and 13 bases separated the two germline ends. The germline V gene encodes CDR1 MDHEN and CDR2 SYDVKM. CDR3 length: 17 residues. The CDR3 nucleotides are TGTGCCAGCAGTTTCTCCACAGGGTCTTCTGGGGCCAACGTCCTGACTTTC. It codes for CASSFSTGSSGANVLTF.

V usage is TRBV28 and J usage is TRBJ1-2, with 11 bases that match TRBD1. CDR1 and CDR2 (germline): MDHEN, SYDVKM. This CDR3 region has 13 residues. The V and J ends lost 5 bases and 6 bases, in that order; junction bases with no gene match: 2. CDR3 protein: CASSQGQGDGYTF. In DNA form, the CDR3 reads TGTGCCAGCAGTCAGGGACAGGGGGATGGCTACACCTTC.

This chain joins TRBV5-6 and TRBJ1-6; D gene unclear. CDR1 is SGHDT and CDR2 is YYEEEE in the germline V gene. The length of the CDR3 is 12 residues. V lost 4 bases and J 8 bases, leaving 7 bases between the germline ends. Here the CDR3 reads CASSSLDSPLHF. The CDR3, as DNA: TGTGCCAGCAGCAGCTTGGATTCACCCCTCCACTTT.

The chain combines TRBV7-9 with TRBJ2-5; D is possibly TRBD1 or TRBD2 (5 bases each). In germline, CDR1 is SEHNR, CDR2 FQNEAQ (reference sequence). Between the trimmed V and J ends, which lost 0 bases and 11 bases, there was a span of 13 bases. The CDR3 has 13 amino acids. The chain's CDR3 is CASSLAPREGQYF. Written as DNA, the CDR3 is TGTGCCAGCAGCTTAGCTCCCCGAGAGGGGCAGTACTTC.

As to this clone: The junction shows a germline mismatch at one end, possibly a read error. The CDR3 is CAGSLSPGRQETQYF. The CDR3 DNA sequence: TGTGCCGGCAGCTTATCGCCCGGGCGACAAGAGACCCAGTACTTC. V gene TRBV11-2 combines with J gene TRBJ2-5; no clear D gene. CDR3 length equals 15 residues. The germline V gene encodes CDR1 SGHAT and CDR2 FQNNGV.

This clone has just one count. The chain is built from TRBV6-1 and TRBJ1-2, with D hard to call. Trimming left V 4 bases short and J 4 bases short, with 10 bases between. Germline V gene sequence: CDR1 MNHNS, CDR2 SASEGT. The CDR3 sequence is 13 residues long. CDR3 DNA: TGTGCCAGCAGTGGTCAGGCCGGCTATGGCTACACCTTC. Residues: CASSGQAGYGYTF.

The rearrangement uses TRBV19 and TRBJ1-1; 9 bases align to TRBD1. The CDR3 is 15 residues long. The junction had 8 bases not matched to a gene; V was cut back by 7 bases and J by 2 bases. Germline V gene sequence: CDR1 LNHDA, CDR2 SQIVND (reference sequence). The CDR3 region has the DNA TGTGCCAGTACCACAGGGGGCCTATTAAACACTGAAGCTTTCTTT. It is translated as CASTTGGLLNTEAFF.

V usage is TRBV27 and J usage is TRBJ2-5; 7 bases agree with TRBD1. This CDR3 is built from 14 residues. From germline, CDR1 is MNHEY and CDR2 SMNVEV (reference sequence). J lost 2 bases, V lost 6 bases, and 6 bases had no gene match. As DNA, the CDR3 is TGTGCCAGCAGGCGGTCGGACAGGCAAGAGACCCAGTACTTC. As protein: CASRRSDRQETQYF.

There are a few counts of this clone. The V and J genes are TRBV4-1 and TRBJ1-3; TRBD1 agrees at 7 bases. CDR3 size: 15 residues. Looked up from germline, CDR1 is MGHRA and CDR2 is YSYEKL. The V gene end was trimmed by 3 bases and the J gene end by 2 bases; junction bases not matched to a gene: 4. CDR3 in amino acids: CASSQRQGTGNTIYF. CDR3 coding DNA: TGCGCCAGCAGCCAGCGACAGGGCACTGGAAACACCATATATTTT.

V and J are TRBV28 and TRBJ2-3, with TRBD1 matching over 7 bases. With V trimmed by 5 bases and J by 8 bases, 7 bases remained unmatched. CDR1 is MDHEN and CDR2 is SYDVKM in the germline V gene. The CDR3 spans 13 residues. The CDR3 protein is CASSRPGQVTQYF. As DNA, the CDR3 is TGTGCCAGCAGTCGGCCCGGACAGGTTACGCAGTATTTT.

The CDR3, as DNA: TGCAGCGCCGAGGCCTGGGACAAAAACACAGATACGCAGTATTTT. Protein: CSAEAWDKNTDTQYF. The V gene is TRBV29-1, the J gene TRBJ2-3; D may be TRBD1 (6 bases). The CDR3 runs 15 residues. Germline CDR1 is SQVTM and CDR2 is ANQGSEA. Trimming cost V 7 bases and J 2 bases, with 19 bases left between them.

For the CDR3, the DNA is TGTGCCAGCAGCTCCGAAGGAGGTCAGCCCCAGCATTTT. It encodes CASSSEGGQPQHF. The chain combines TRBV7-6 with TRBJ1-5; D is uncertain. CDR3 length: 13 amino acids. V lost 4 bases to trimming and J lost 6 bases, with 10 bases between them. The germline V gene has CDR1 SGHVS and CDR2 FNYEAQ.

The gene calls are TRBV28 and TRBJ1-4; D is perhaps TRBD1 (5 bases). Per the germline V gene, CDR1 is MDHEN and CDR2 is SYDVKM. Trimming took 8 bases from V and 0 from J, leaving 10 bases between them. The CDR3 is 14 residues long. The CDR3 nucleotides are TGTGCCAGCCAGGGATTTGCAACTAATGAAAAACTGTTTTTT. This codes for CASQGFATNEKLFF.

Written as DNA, the CDR3 is TGTGCCAGCAGTTTTACGCGGGCATTGTACCAAGAGACCCAGTACTTC. Translating gives CASSFTRALYQETQYF. The chain joins TRBV27 to TRBJ2-5, with TRBD2 as a possible D gene (5 bases). Per the germline V gene, CDR1 is MNHEY and CDR2 is SMNVEV (reference sequence). The CDR3 sequence is 16 residues long. Trimming left V 3 bases short and J 0 bases short, with 14 bases between.

The chain uses TRBV5-1 and TRBJ2-3; D unresolved. The CDR3 runs to 14 residues. Deletions cut 4 bases from V and 2 bases from J, with 11 bases between. CDR1 is SGHRS, CDR2 YFSETQ, per germline. Written as DNA, the CDR3 is TGCGCCAGCAGCCTCCCAAGCCACACAGATACGCAGTATTTT. This gives the protein CASSLPSHTDTQYF.

The chain has TRBV6-1 and TRBJ2-5; no reliable D call. The J call is in doubt because the DNA end fits TRBJ2-7 better. The germline V gene encodes CDR1 MNHNS and CDR2 SASEGT. The CDR3 contains 11 residues. The CDR3 nucleotides are TGTGCCATCCTGGCCTGGGACGAGCAGTACTTC. This encodes CAILAWDEQYF.

The chain employs TRBV5-1 and TRBJ1-1; D gene ambiguous. Trimming removed 4 bases at V and 1 base at J, with 11 bases between. Germline CDR1 is SGHRS and CDR2 is YFSETQ. This CDR3 has 14 residues. CDR3 protein: CASSRPTANTEAFF. CDR3 in DNA: TGCGCCAGCAGCAGGCCGACCGCGAACACTGAAGCTTTCTTT.

The chain is built from TRBV6-4 and TRBJ1-6; unclear D gene. CDR3 length: 12 amino acids. CDR1 and CDR2 from the germline V gene are MRHNA and SNTAGT. Between the trimmed V and J ends, which lost 4 bases and 12 bases, there was a span of 10 bases. CDR3 coding DNA: TGTGCCAGCAGTGCAAAAGAGGGACCCCTCCACTTT. Translating gives CASSAKEGPLHF.

The chain uses TRBV29-1 and TRBJ2-2; no definite D call. V was shortened by 6 bases and J by 1 base, with 9 bases between the two germline ends. The CDR3 length is 13 residues. The germline CDR1 and CDR2 sequences are SQVTM and ANQGSEA. CDR3 in DNA: TGCAGCGTCGTCTTCAGGAACACCGGGGAGCTGTTTTTT. It encodes CSVVFRNTGELFF.

This sequence joins TRBV10-2 and TRBJ2-5, with 7 bases identical to TRBD1. This CDR3 has 11 residues. J was trimmed by 5 bases and V by 6 bases; bases with no gene match: 0. The germline V gene has CDR1 WSHSY and CDR2 SAAADI. CDR3 nucleotides: TGCGCCAGCAGGGACAGGGAGACCCAGTACTTC. This gives the protein CASRDRETQYF.